This TCR beta chain originates from a study of Graves' ophthalmopathy and Graves' hyperthyroidism (dated by TCRdb to 2016 to 2019). Turning to the overall study: Hyperthyroidism was defined as stable when no progression to ophthalmopathy occurred within 18 months of follow-up. To explore V-J signatures that separate ophthalmopathy from hyperthyroidism, a discovery set of fewer than 110 patients was enrolled, consisting of 40 to 45 with ophthalmopathy and around 60 with stable hyperthyroidism. The study used TCR beta repertoire signatures to distinguish Graves' ophthalmopathy from Graves' hyperthyroidism and to predict progression to ophthalmopathy. In total, approximately 140 blood samples were TCR-sequenced: under 45 ophthalmopathy, some 80 hyperthyroidism and some 17 hyperthyroidism-to-ophthalmopathy patients. For independent validation, a separate cohort was made up of approximately 18 hyperthyroidism patients plus 17 patients who later progressed from hyperthyroidism to ophthalmopathy. After sampling, hyperthyroidism patients received methimazole starting at 30 mg daily, and ophthalmopathy patients received high-dose intravenous methylprednisolone. In over five hyperthyroidism patients, the T-cell repertoires found in thyroid tissue were compared with those found in blood.

In its sample, this clonotype was seen a few times. Its recognized antigen is unknown. No clone much larger than this one lies a single base away; base qualities are absent. Overall study outcomes, separate from this receptor: Most expanded thyroid clonotypes with frequency above 0.001 were also detected in blood, suggesting blood repertoires may reflect the thyroid immune response. In validation, the model predicted ophthalmopathy progression with more than 70% sensitivity and approximately 78% specificity; approximately 12 predicted patients were CT-confirmed with GO in a median of approximately 6.5 months. In cross-validation, the 13-signature model distinguished ophthalmopathy from stable hyperthyroidism with around 90% sensitivity and approximately 81% specificity, while in the test set the corresponding values were roughly 80% and 75%. No statistical method was used to predetermine the sample size, and group allocation was not hidden from the investigators.

The junction carries 8 bases between V and J, which are trimmed by 0 bases and 4 bases respectively. Looking up the germline V gene (reference sequence) yields CDR1 SGHNT and CDR2 YYREEE. The CDR3 sequence holds 14 residues, the cysteine and phenylalanine included. Solely the CDR3 DNA is kept, with 42 bases framed from the first base. For repertoire sequencing, TCR beta CDR3 regions were amplified from RNA transcripts. The first round was an RT-PCR using HTBI primers with the Qiagen OneStep RT-PCR kit, and this first round was followed by a second-round multiplex PCR, then size selection and purification. Libraries were sequenced paired-end with 100 bp reads on an Illumina HiSeq2000. As for the original processing: Reads were processed with SOAPnuke, discarding reads with adapters, uncalled bases, mean Phred below 15, or no exact constant-primer or identifier match. High-quality paired reads were merged with COPE v1.2.5. Clonotypes were defined as unique nucleotide sequences and were aligned to IMGT TRB V, D and J references using MiTCR v1.1. The analysis was limited to V-J combinations with a frequency above 0.0001, which together covered more than 98% of repertoires. A TCR clonal expansion and chaos score per V-J combination was defined as the ratio of F50 clonal expansion to chaos observed in the TCRdist matrix. Welch's t-statistics and random forest were used to reduce the features to some 13 V-J combinations, which were then used as input to a naive Bayes classifier. The similarity between thyroid and blood repertoires was quantified using the Morisita-Horn index. Through fastp at Q25 and MiXCR, TCRdb rebuilt clones from the public reads, retaining in-frame beta chains. Identical CDR3 protein sequences are pooled into one entry, listed with their most common genes and DNA. The V and J calls come from TCRdb's annotation, not from the publication. Within this sample are about 600,000 distinct CDR3 sequences, with 35% to 40% of them counted one time only. The ten largest clones add up to 4% to 5% of the sample.

Patients with hyperthyroidism were aged 18 to 65 years, had been newly diagnosed, and had a disease duration of less than 2 months. Anyone with other autoimmune diseases, uncontrolled infections, pregnancy or lactation was excluded from the study. Diagnosis was based on clinical symptoms, serum thyroxine, TRAb, thyroid ultrasound and orbital computed tomography. Trizol reagent was used to extract the total RNA, and its quality was then checked on an Agilent 2100 Bioanalyzer. The sample was peripheral blood or thyroid tissue (not recorded which). The clonotype comes from an adult man with Graves' hyperthyroidism. The V and J genes are TRBV5-4 and TRBJ1-5; the D gene is unclear. At the DNA level, the sequence is TGTGCCAGCAGCTTGGGTGTCCCAAATCAGCCCCAGCATTTT. It codes for CASSLGVPNQPQHF.